This T cell receptor beta chain derives from a study of CD8 T cells in ankylosing spondylitis. The study, taken as a whole, reports: In synovial fluid and blood from reactive arthritis, some motif variants were previously reported. Eight or nine highly homologous variants formed a TCR beta motif that appeared characteristic of ankylosing spondylitis blood.

A quantitative 5'-RACE method, one with molecular barcodes, was used to make TCR beta libraries. TCRdb processed the 5' RACE reads anew with MiXCR; each CDR3 protein has one entry. The sample contains approximately 400,000 distinct CDR3 sequences, roughly a quarter of which appear only once. There are a few counts of this clonotype. Its target is not known. The CDR3 is 16 amino acids. CDR1 and CDR2 (germline): SEHNR, FQNEAQ (reference sequence). Unmatched junction bases numbered 11, after V lost 5 bases and J lost 2 bases. This rearrangement joins TRBV7-9 to TRBJ2-5; 7 bases match TRBD2. This TCR came from a male donor with ankylosing spondylitis. Sequenced sample: blood, either unsorted or a sorted T cell fraction (not recorded which). The CDR3 nucleotides are TGTGCCAGCAGCCTGACCGGTGCGGGAGTACAAGAGACCCAGTACTTC. Translation: CASSLTGAGVQETQYF.